A selection of T cell receptor beta chains follows, all from one sample in a study of cytomegalovirus exposure and HLA in healthy donors. Some clones are missing from TCRdb's copy, which holds only in-frame ones; the method was immunoSEQ multiplex PCR. The profile shows 200,000 or so clones, less than 90% of them singletons. The source material was PBMCs. These receptors were collected from a boy between 10 and 17 years old in good health and CMV-seronegative. The conserved cysteine and the conserved F or W are not part of the CDR3 here. The size entry is marked missing in some rows and otherwise reads once, few, many or a size class.

J gene,V gene,clone size,CDR3 protein
TRBJ1-1,TRBV10-3,.,AIGGGGTEAF
TRBJ2-7,TRBV6-5,.,ASSSPGQGFRYEQY
TRBJ2-7,TRBV10-3,.,AIRSGEGEQY
TRBJ1-1,TRBV5-1,few,ASSLNRGFEAF
TRBJ1-5,TRBV19,few,ASSKGIWDNQPQH
TRBJ2-7,TRBV7-9,.,ASSRGAYEQY
TRBJ2-7,TRBV6-6,.,ASSYTGTSGDYEQY
TRBJ2-1,TRBV12-5,.,ASGRDSVENEQF
TRBJ2-7,TRBV11-2,.,ASSFSVGGSYEQY
TRBJ1-3,TRBV28,.,ASSPGDSLRGTIY
TRBJ1-2,TRBV28,.,ASNWVTGGANYGYT
TRBJ1-3,TRBV10-3,.,AISAVSIPAGGNTIY
TRBJ1-2,TRBV29-1,.,SVDGGTGYT
TRBJ1-3,TRBV7-9,once,ASSLTGDSGNTIY
TRBJ2-7,TRBV4-1,.,ASSQNSGGTYEQY
TRBJ1-4,TRBV6-1,.,ASSVDRTTNEKLF
TRBJ2-5,TRBV7-6,few,ASSPEKPKHQETQY
TRBJ2-7,TRBV27,once,ASSVLTGKQY
TRBJ2-3,TRBV5-4,.,ASSFDRGTDTQY
TRBJ1-1,TRBV19,.,AARDRPLMSTEAF
TRBJ2-1,TRBV2,.,ASSEAARSGNEQF
TRBJ2-1,TRBV5-1,.,ASSPLGLAGAPNNEQF
TRBJ1-5,TRBV6-1,.,AYGGGTNQPQH
TRBJ2-7,TRBV29-1,.,SVGQGSSYEQY
TRBJ2-7,TRBV5-6,.,ASKGWVSYEQY
TRBJ1-1,TRBV12-5,.,ASGFDRNTEAF
TRBJ2-7,TRBV6-5,.,ASSLLLGYEQY
TRBJ1-1,TRBV27,.,ASSPLSTGVITEAF
TRBJ2-5,TRBV4-2,.,ASSQGTAGTTQY
TRBJ2-1,TRBV6-5,.,ASGLVRGADEQF
TRBJ2-2,TRBV11-1,.,ASSWDYNTGELF
TRBJ1-1,TRBV29-1,few,SVGQTNTEAF
TRBJ1-1,TRBV6-6,.,ASSYFGEMNTEAF
TRBJ2-3,TRBV7-9,.,ASSSAADTQY
TRBJ1-4,TRBV7-2,.,ASSAGVNEKLF
TRBJ1-6,TRBV25-1,.,ASSDGQGSLDNSPLH